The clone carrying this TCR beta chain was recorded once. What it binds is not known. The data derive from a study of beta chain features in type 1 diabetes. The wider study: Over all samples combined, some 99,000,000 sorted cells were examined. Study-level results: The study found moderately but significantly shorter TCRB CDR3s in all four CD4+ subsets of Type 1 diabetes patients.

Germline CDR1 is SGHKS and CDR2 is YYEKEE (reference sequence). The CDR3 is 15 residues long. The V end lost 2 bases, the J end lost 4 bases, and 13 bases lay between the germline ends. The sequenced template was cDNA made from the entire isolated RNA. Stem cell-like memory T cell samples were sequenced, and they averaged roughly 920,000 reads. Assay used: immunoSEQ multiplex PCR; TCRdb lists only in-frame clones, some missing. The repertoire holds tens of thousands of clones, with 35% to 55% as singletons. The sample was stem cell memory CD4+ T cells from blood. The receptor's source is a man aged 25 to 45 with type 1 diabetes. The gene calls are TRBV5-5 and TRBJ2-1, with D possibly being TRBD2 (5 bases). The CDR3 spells CASSFGSSVYNEQFF. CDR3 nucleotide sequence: TGTGCCAGCAGCTTTGGGAGTTCCGTTTACAATGAGCAGTTCTTC.